These 13 T cell receptor beta chains were all obtained from the same sample, sequenced in a study of identical twins. TCRdb fed the 5' RACE reads into MiXCR, producing one record per CDR3 protein. The sample records roughly 700,000 distinct CDR3 sequences, 8.5% to 9.5% being singletons. These same data were also listed under a study on yellow fever vaccine responses in identical twins.

Sequencing was performed on PBMCs. The receptors were gathered from a young woman in good health.

This clonotype has at least ten counts. The chain carries TRBV6-1 and TRBJ2-7; 7 bases align to TRBD1. With V trimmed by 6 bases and J by 0 bases, 5 bases remained unmatched. In germline, CDR1 is MNHNS, CDR2 SASEGT. The CDR3 has 14 residues. The CDR3 protein is CASSGQDNSYEQYF. In DNA form, the CDR3 reads TGTGCCAGCAGCGGACAGGATAACTCCTACGAGCAGTACTTC.

Ten or more counts support this clonotype. The V and J genes are TRBV7-8 and TRBJ2-7, with 9 bases identical to TRBD2. Germline V CDR1 and CDR2: SGHVS, FQNEAQ. Losses at the gene ends were 0 bases for V and 3 bases for J; bases not matched to a gene: 15. The CDR3 sequence is 19 residues long. The DNA of the CDR3 is TGTGCCAGCAGCTTAGCCATCCTGCCGGGACTAGCAGTGGGCTACGAGCAGTACTTC. This encodes CASSLAILPGLAVGYEQYF.

The chain is built from TRBV25-1 and TRBJ2-1; perhaps D is TRBD1 or TRBD2 (5 bases each). The length of the CDR3 is 16 residues. Germline values: CDR1 MGHDK, CDR2 SYGVNS. Trimming removed 6 bases from V and 4 bases from J, with 19 bases in between. CDR3 sequence (DNA): TGTGCCAGCAGCCAATCCGGGGCTCCTGGGTACAATGAGCAGTTCTTC. Translated, it gives CASSQSGAPGYNEQFF.

This clonotype has a handful of counts. The chain joins TRBV6-5 to TRBJ2-6, with 8 bases that match TRBD2. The CDR3 extends over 19 amino acids. J lost 4 bases, V lost 1 base, and 12 bases had no gene match. Germline CDR1 MNHEY, CDR2 SVGAGI. The CDR3 region is CASSYFRRGGQSGANVLTF. The CDR3 coding sequence is TGTGCCAGCAGTTACTTTCGTCGCGGGGGGCAGTCGGGGGCCAACGTCCTGACTTTC.

The chain couples TRBV7-9 to TRBJ2-7, with 11 nucleotides matching TRBD2. J gave up 5 bases and V 1 base, and 7 bases lay outside the gene matches. The CDR3 spans 16 residues. Germline V gene sequence: CDR1 SEHNR, CDR2 FQNEAQ (reference sequence). Here the CDR3 DNA reads TGTGCCAGCAGCTTAGTAACTAGCGGGAGCAGGAACGAGCAGTACTTC. Its protein is CASSLVTSGSRNEQYF.

The chain links TRBV15 to TRBJ2-1; weak D call: TRBD1 (6 bases). Germline V gene sequence: CDR1 LNHNV, CDR2 YYDKDF (reference sequence). This CDR3 has 18 amino acids. V was trimmed by 5 bases and J by 8 bases, leaving 28 bases between them. The CDR3 is CATSVGQSGWMYNDEQFF. In DNA form, the CDR3 reads TGTGCCACCAGCGTTGGACAGTCGGGTTGGATGTACAATGATGAGCAGTTCTTC.

This clonotype was observed a handful of times. J is TRBJ2-1 and V is TRBV9, with D perhaps TRBD2 (7 bases). Germline-derived CDR1 and CDR2 are SGDLS and YYNGEE. With 0 bases removed from V and 5 bases from J, the gap between germline ends came to 21 bases. The CDR3 extends over 18 amino acids. The CDR3 nucleotides read TGTGCCAGCAGCGTAGGAGGGAGGGGGAGGGCCGCAGACAATGAGCAGTTCTTC. Translation: CASSVGGRGRAADNEQFF.

This clonotype appeared a few times. The chain employs TRBV20-1 and TRBJ2-5; 13 positions match TRBD2. The CDR3 runs 16 residues. J gave up 5 bases and V 0 bases, and 6 bases lay outside the gene matches. Per germline, CDR1 DFQATT and CDR2 SNEGSKA (reference sequence). This chain's CDR3 is CSARDTSGRARETQYF. CDR3 in DNA: TGCAGTGCTAGAGATACTAGCGGGAGGGCCCGGGAGACCCAGTACTTC.

This clonotype was picked up a small number of times. CDR3 loop: CASSLVAGVGADTQYF. The DNA of the CDR3 is TGTGCCAGCAGTTTGGTAGCGGGAGTTGGCGCAGATACGCAGTATTTT. The chain recombines TRBV27 with TRBJ2-3; TRBD2 matches 9 bases. Germline CDR1 MNHEY, CDR2 SMNVEV (reference sequence). The CDR3 length is 16 residues. V shed 3 bases and J 4 bases; nucleotides not matched to a gene: 8.

The chain has TRBV12-3 or TRBV12-4 and TRBJ2-3; 8 bases align to TRBD2. Trimming at V came to 1 base and at J to 2 bases, leaving 14 bases not matched to a gene. This CDR3 spans 19 amino acids. The CDR3 DNA sequence: TGTGCCAGCAGTTTAGTCCCAGCGGGGGTTCCACTAGTCACAGATACGCAGTATTTT. Its protein product is CASSLVPAGVPLVTDTQYF.

This clonotype came up a few times. The J gene is TRBJ2-7, the V gene TRBV20-1; D remains ambiguous. V was trimmed by 8 bases and J by 2 bases, leaving 16 bases between them. The germline V gene encodes CDR1 DFQATT and CDR2 SNEGSKA (reference sequence). This CDR3 is built from 13 residues. CDR3 region: CSKNNPLTYEQYF. In DNA form, the CDR3 reads TGCAGTAAAAATAACCCCCTCACCTACGAGCAGTACTTC.

This clonotype was seen more than once but under ten times. The chain couples TRBV29-1 to TRBJ2-1; TRBD2 aligns across 12 bases. The germline gives CDR1 SQVTM, CDR2 ANQGSEA. This CDR3 has 14 amino acids. With 7 bases clipped from V and 6 bases from J, the junction kept 7 bases outside the gene matches. CDR3 sequence reads: CSASTSGSVNEQFF. Written as DNA, the CDR3 is TGCAGCGCCTCGACTAGCGGGAGTGTCAATGAGCAGTTCTTC.

In this sample, this clonotype turned up many times. V gene TRBV20-1 combines with J gene TRBJ1-5; 8 nucleotides line up with TRBD1. CDR1 and CDR2 (germline): DFQATT, SNEGSKA (reference sequence). V gave up 1 base and J gave up 6 bases; unmatched junction bases: 5. The CDR3 extends over 14 amino acids. The CDR3 reads CSARASGGPQPQHF. The CDR3, as DNA: TGCAGTGCTAGAGCCTCAGGGGGCCCTCAGCCCCAGCATTTT.